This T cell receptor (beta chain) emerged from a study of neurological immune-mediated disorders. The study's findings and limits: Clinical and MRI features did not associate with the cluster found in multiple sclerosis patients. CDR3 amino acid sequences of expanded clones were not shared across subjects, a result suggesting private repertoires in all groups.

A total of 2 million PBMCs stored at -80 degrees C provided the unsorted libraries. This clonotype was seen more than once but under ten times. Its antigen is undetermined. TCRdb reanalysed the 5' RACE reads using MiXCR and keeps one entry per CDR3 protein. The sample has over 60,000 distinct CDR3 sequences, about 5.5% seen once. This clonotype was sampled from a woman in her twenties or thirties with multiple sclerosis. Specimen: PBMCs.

The CDR3: CSAREGIGYGYTF. Written as DNA, the CDR3 is TGCAGTGCTAGAGAGGGTATTGGGTATGGCTACACCTTC. The genes are TRBV20-1 and TRBJ1-2, with D unclear. Germline CDR1 reads DFQATT; CDR2 reads SNEGSKA (reference sequence). This CDR3 is built from 13 residues. V lost 0 bases to trimming and J lost 5 bases, with 10 bases between them.